This record concerns one T cell receptor (beta chain) sequence. The antigen remains undetermined. This sample was included in a study of T-cell reconstitution after alpha-beta-depleted transplantation in children. General study results and limits: Expanded graft clones, several hundred of them, were reportedly the source of alpha-beta T cells about two months after transplant. T-cell numbers and diversity one year post-transplant derived largely from freshly generated T cells.

CDR1 ENHRY and CDR2 SYGVKD come from the germline V gene. After removal of 5 bases from V and 5 bases from J, the junction contained 1 base not matched to a gene. The CDR3 is made up of 13 amino acids. This sample's TCRbeta library carried unique molecular identifier barcodes. MiXCR was run by TCRdb on the PCR reads, yielding one entry per CDR3 protein. The table records 480,000 or so distinct CDR3 sequences, roughly a tenth of them present only once. The material sequenced was PBMCs, taken before TCRalphabeta/CD19-depleted stem cell transplant. The sequence came from a child between 2 and 9 years old with inherited bone marrow failure, due to receive a stem cell transplant. The chain has TRBV10-3 and TRBJ2-2; 8 nucleotides match TRBD1. DNA of the CDR3: TGTGCCATCAGTACAGGGGGGACCGGGGAGCTGTTTTTT. Translated, it gives CAISTGGTGELFF.